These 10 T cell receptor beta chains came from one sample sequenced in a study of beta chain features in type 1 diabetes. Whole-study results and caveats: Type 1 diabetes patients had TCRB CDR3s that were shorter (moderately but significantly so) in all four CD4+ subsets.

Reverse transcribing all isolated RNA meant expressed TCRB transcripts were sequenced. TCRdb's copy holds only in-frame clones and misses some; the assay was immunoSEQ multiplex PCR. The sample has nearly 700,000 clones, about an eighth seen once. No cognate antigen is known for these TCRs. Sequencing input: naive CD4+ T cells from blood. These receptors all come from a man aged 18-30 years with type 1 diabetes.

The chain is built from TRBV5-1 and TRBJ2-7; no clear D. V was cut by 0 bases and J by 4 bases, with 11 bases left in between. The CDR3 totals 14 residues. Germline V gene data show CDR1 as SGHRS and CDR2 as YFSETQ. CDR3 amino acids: CASSLDVRMYEQYF. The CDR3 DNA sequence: TGCGCCAGCAGCTTGGATGTAAGGATGTACGAGCAGTACTTC.

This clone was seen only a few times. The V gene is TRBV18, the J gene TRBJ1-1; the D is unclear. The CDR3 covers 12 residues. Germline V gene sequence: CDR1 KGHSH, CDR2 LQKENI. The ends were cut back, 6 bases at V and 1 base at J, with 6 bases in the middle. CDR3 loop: CASSRSNTEAFF. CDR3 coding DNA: TGTGCCAGCTCGCGGTCGAACACTGAAGCTTTCTTT.

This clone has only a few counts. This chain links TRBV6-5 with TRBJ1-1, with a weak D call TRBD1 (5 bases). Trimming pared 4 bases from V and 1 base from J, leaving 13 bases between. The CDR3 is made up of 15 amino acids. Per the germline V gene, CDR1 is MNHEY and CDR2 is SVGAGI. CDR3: CASSFDIGGNTEAFF. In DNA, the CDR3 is TGTGCCAGCAGTTTTGACATCGGGGGGAACACTGAAGCTTTCTTT.

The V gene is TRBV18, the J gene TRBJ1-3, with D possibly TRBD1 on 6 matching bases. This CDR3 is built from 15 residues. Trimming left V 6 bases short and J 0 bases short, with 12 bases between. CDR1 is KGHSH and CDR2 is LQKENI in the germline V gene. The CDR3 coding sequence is TGTGCCAGCTCTCGGGACACCCTCTCTGGAAACACCATATATTTT. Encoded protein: CASSRDTLSGNTIYF.

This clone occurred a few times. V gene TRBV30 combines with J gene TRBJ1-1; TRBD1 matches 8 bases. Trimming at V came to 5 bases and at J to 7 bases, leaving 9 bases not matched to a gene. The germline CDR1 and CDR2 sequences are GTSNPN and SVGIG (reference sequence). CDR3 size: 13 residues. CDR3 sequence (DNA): TGTGCCTGGGCCTCAACAGGGGGGGTTGAAGCTTTCTTT. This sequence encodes CAWASTGGVEAFF.

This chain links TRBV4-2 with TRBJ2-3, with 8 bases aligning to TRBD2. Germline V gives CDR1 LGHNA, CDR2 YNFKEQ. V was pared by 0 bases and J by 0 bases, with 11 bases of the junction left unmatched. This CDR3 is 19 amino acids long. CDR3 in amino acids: CASSQDLSRGAGSTDTQYF. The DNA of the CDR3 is TGTGCCAGCAGCCAAGATCTCTCGCGGGGGGCCGGAAGCACAGATACGCAGTATTTT.

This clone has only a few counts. The CDR3 nucleotides read TGCAGCGTTGGAAGACTAGCGGATAATGAGCAGTTCTTC. Residues: CSVGRLADNEQFF. The chain joins TRBV29-1 to TRBJ2-7; 9 bases match TRBD2. The assigned J gene may be wrong: the sequence end matches TRBJ2-1 better. CDR1 SQVTM and CDR2 ANQGSEA come from the germline V gene. CDR3 length: 13 residues.

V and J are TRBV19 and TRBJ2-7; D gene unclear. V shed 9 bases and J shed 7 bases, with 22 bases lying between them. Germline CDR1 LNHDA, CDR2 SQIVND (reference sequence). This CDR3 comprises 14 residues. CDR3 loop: CASKSTSTAMEQYF. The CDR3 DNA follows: TGTGCCAGCAAATCCACCTCGACTGCGATGGAGCAGTACTTC.

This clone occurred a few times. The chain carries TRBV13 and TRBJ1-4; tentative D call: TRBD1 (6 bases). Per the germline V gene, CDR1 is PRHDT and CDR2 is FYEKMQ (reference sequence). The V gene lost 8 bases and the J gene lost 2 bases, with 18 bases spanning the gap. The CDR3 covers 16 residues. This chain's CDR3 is CASSNTYGGTNEKLFF. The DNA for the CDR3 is TGTGCCAGCTCCAACACGTATGGGGGCACTAATGAAAAACTGTTTTTT.

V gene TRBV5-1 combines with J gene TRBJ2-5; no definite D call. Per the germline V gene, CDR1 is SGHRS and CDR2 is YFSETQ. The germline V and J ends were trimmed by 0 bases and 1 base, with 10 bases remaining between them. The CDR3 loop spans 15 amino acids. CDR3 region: CASSLGTELQETQYF. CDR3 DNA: TGCGCCAGCAGCTTGGGGACGGAGCTCCAAGAGACCCAGTACTTC.